What follows describes a single T cell receptor beta chain. This sample was taken from a study of Ad26.COV2.S vaccination and SARS-CoV-2 variants. The table came from immunoSEQ multiplex PCR; TCRdb's copy has only in-frame clones and leaves some out. The sample includes fewer than 400,000 clones, about 90% of them seen just once. Treatment: approximately 18 received Ad26.COV2.S at low or high dose, single or two shots; 5 received placebo; per-sample allocation not given. Collection of samples fell on day 63 after the first vaccine or placebo injection. The germline V gene encodes CDR1 LGHDT and CDR2 YNNKEL (reference sequence). The CDR3 is 19 amino acids. Losses at the gene ends were 4 bases for V and 3 bases for J; bases not matched to a gene: 15.

The sequencing here drew on peripheral blood, taken in a trial of Ad26.COV2.S vaccine versus placebo. The V and J genes are TRBV3-1 (or the pseudogene TRBV3-2) and TRBJ1-1; 12 positions agree with TRBD1. The TCR comes from a person between 18 and 60 years old who received the Ad26.COV2.S COVID-19 vaccine or a placebo. Here the CDR3 reads CASSPYRGQGARWDTEAFF. The CDR3 DNA sequence: TGTGCCAGCAGCCCCTATAGGGGACAGGGGGCGCGTTGGGACACTGAAGCTTTCTTT.